The rows below give T cell receptor beta chains drawn from one sample of a study of OX40 agonist ivuxolimab in advanced cancers. Using immunoSEQ multiplex PCR, the repertoire was profiled, and TCRdb retains in-frame clones only, with some absent. The sample yields tens of thousands of clones, almost 90% seen once. Sequencing used CD4+ or CD8+ T cells sorted from blood, obtained in a trial of the OX40 agonist ivuxolimab. These receptors were taken from an adult with an advanced solid tumor such as melanoma, head and neck, liver or kidney cancer. Both conserved end residues are part of each CDR3. Each record gives: clone size, D gene, V gene, J gene, CDR3 DNA, CDR3 protein. D genes are given only for firm matches. Clone size is given for some rows only: seen once, a few or many times, or a class if the clone is expanded.

>once|NA|TRBV5-4|TRBJ1-3
TGTGCCAGCAGCTTGGCGGAACCTACGGTGAGCTCTGGAAACACCATATATTTT
CASSLAEPTVSSGNTIYF
>NA|TRBD1|TRBV30|TRBJ1-3
TGTGCCTGGGAACAATCGGGGACAGTAGGAAACACCATATATTTT
CAWEQSGTVGNTIYF
>few|TRBD1|TRBV29-1|TRBJ1-5
TGCAGCGTTGAGGCAGGGGGCGGTCAGCCCCAGCATTTT
CSVEAGGGQPQHF
>NA|NA|TRBV6-5|TRBJ2-1
TGTGCCAGCAGCTACGAGTATAGCTCCTACAATGAGCAGTTCTTC
CASSYEYSSYNEQFF
>NA|NA|TRBV14|TRBJ1-2
TGTGCCAGCAGCCAAGATCTGAACTATGGCTACACCTTC
CASSQDLNYGYTF
>NA|TRBD2|TRBV25-1|TRBJ2-3
TGTGCCAGCAGTGGAGGGACTAGCGGGAGGCCTAGCACAGATACGCAGTATTTT
CASSGGTSGRPSTDTQYF
>NA|NA|TRBV2|TRBJ1-5
TGTGCCAGCAGTGGAAGGGCGGGGGGCAATCAGCCCCAGCATTTT
CASSGRAGGNQPQHF
>NA|NA|TRBV29-1|TRBJ2-5
TGCAGCGTTGAAGGAGGGAGGGGGCGGTCAGAGACCCAGTACTTC
CSVEGGRGRSETQYF
>NA|NA|TRBV30|TRBJ2-7
TGTGCCTGGAGTGTTTGGGGGGCAGGCGAGCAGTACTTC
CAWSVWGAGEQYF
>NA|NA|TRBV5-1|TRBJ2-2
TGCGCCAGCAGGATCGGCCGGTCCGGGGAGCTGTTTTTT
CASRIGRSGELFF
>NA|NA|TRBV30|TRBJ1-2
TGTGCCTGGAGTTCACCAGACCCTCGAAGGGGGTATGGCTACACCTTC
CAWSSPDPRRGYGYTF